Following are 13 T cell receptor beta chains from one sample sequenced in a study of shared clonotypes between healthy human individuals. Clones were read by immunoSEQ multiplex PCR, and TCRdb kept only the in-frame ones, dropping some. Found here are some 2,100,000 clones, around 95% of them singletons; the top ten hold approximately 0.13%. Sequencing was carried out using naive CD4+ T cells sorted from blood. The sample's subset: CD45RA+ positively selected. The source of these receptors is a young man in good health.

The count of this clone is one. This rearrangement joins TRBV19 to TRBJ1-5; D is ambiguous. The CDR3 runs to 15 residues. CDR1 is LNHDA, CDR2 SQIVND, per germline (reference sequence). V shed 7 bases and J shed 3 bases, with 16 bases lying between them. The CDR3 nucleotides are TGTGCCAGTACACTCGGTCTAGGAAACAATCAGCCCCAGCATTTT. It codes for CASTLGLGNNQPQHF. Variable domain in full (rest from reference TRBV19 and TRBJ1-5): DGGITQSPKYLFRKEGQNVTLSCEQNLNHDAMYWYRQDPGQGLRLIYYSQIVNDFQKGDIAEGYSVSREKKESFPLTVTSAQKNPTAFYLCASTLGLGNNQPQHFGDGTRLSIL.

The J gene is TRBJ2-3, the V gene TRBV5-1, with D uncertain. The CDR3 totals 15 residues. Germline V gene sequence: CDR1 SGHRS, CDR2 YFSETQ. The V end was cut by 4 bases, the J end by 0 bases, with 12 bases between. CDR3 protein: CASSTDRSSTDTQYF. DNA of the CDR3: TGCGCCAGCAGCACGGACCGGAGTAGCACAGATACGCAGTATTTT.

The chain links TRBV9 to TRBJ2-3, with D possibly TRBD2 on 6 matching bases. The CDR3 has 17 residues. V gave up 0 bases and J gave up 1 base, with 15 bases separating them. Per germline, CDR1 SGDLS and CDR2 YYNGEE. The CDR3 sequence is CASSVADGRGGTDTQYF. CDR3 coding DNA: TGTGCCAGCAGCGTAGCTGACGGGCGGGGAGGCACAGATACGCAGTATTTT.

The chain joins TRBV2 to TRBJ1-3, with D possibly being TRBD1 (6 bases). This CDR3 comprises 16 residues. CDR1 and CDR2 from the germline V gene are SNHLY and FYNNEI. Trimming cost V 4 bases and J 2 bases, with 15 bases left between them. For the CDR3, the DNA is TGTGCCAGCAGTGCTCGGGGGGCAGTGACTGGAAACACCATATATTTT. Translation: CASSARGAVTGNTIYF.

This CDR3 is CASSWGLAENYEQYF. In nucleotides, the CDR3 is TGCGCCAGCAGCTGGGGACTAGCGGAAAACTACGAGCAGTACTTC. The chain carries TRBV5-1 and TRBJ2-7; 11 positions match TRBD2. With V trimmed by 3 bases and J by 3 bases, 5 bases remained unmatched. Germline CDR1 and CDR2: SGHRS and YFSETQ. The CDR3 runs to 15 residues.

The chain joins TRBV6-5 to TRBJ2-1; D tentatively reads TRBD1 or TRBD2 (6 bases each). CDR1 is MNHEY and CDR2 is SVGAGI in the germline V gene. CDR3 size: 12 residues. The ends were cut back, 6 bases at V and 8 bases at J, with 11 bases in the middle. The DNA of the CDR3 is TGTGCCAGCAGCCTGGGGGGCTATGAGCAGTTCTTC. It yields the protein CASSLGGYEQFF.

The chain recombines TRBV6-1 with TRBJ1-1; D gene unclear. Germline V gene sequence: CDR1 MNHNS, CDR2 SASEGT. The CDR3 contains 13 residues. Trimming left V 6 bases short and J 1 base short, with 9 bases between. The CDR3 protein is CASRRWENTEAFF. The CDR3 nucleotides read TGTGCCAGCAGGAGGTGGGAGAACACTGAAGCTTTCTTT.

The rearrangement links TRBV6-5 to TRBJ1-2; D uncertain. Germline V lookup: CDR1 MNHEY, CDR2 SVGAGI. V dropped 2 bases and J dropped 4 bases, with 8 bases sitting between them. The CDR3 loop spans 13 amino acids. As DNA, the CDR3 is TGTGCCAGCAGTTACACCGTTTCCTATGGCTACACCTTC. Translating gives CASSYTVSYGYTF.

The V gene is TRBV7-9, the J gene TRBJ2-3; TRBD1 matches 8 bases. Germline-derived CDR1 and CDR2 are SEHNR and FQNEAQ (reference sequence). This CDR3 is 13 amino acids long. V shed 8 bases and J 1 base; nucleotides not matched to a gene: 2. The CDR3 loop reads CASLGQGTDTQYF. CDR3 nucleotides: TGTGCCAGCCTGGGACAGGGCACAGATACGCAGTATTTT.

The rearrangement links TRBV5-5 to TRBJ1-4, with D unresolved. V dropped 0 bases and J dropped 8 bases, with 14 bases sitting between them. Germline CDR1 SGHKS, CDR2 YYEKEE (reference sequence). CDR3 size: 15 residues. The CDR3 region is CASSLAGLQGEKLFF. CDR3 DNA sequence: TGTGCCAGCAGCTTGGCCGGCCTCCAAGGCGAAAAACTGTTTTTT.

This clone was found once. The V and J genes are TRBV10-1 and TRBJ2-1; D uncertain. CDR3 length equals 12 residues. V dropped 5 bases and J dropped 16 bases, with 18 bases sitting between them. Germline V gives CDR1 WNHNN, CDR2 SYGVQD (reference sequence). DNA of the CDR3: TGCGCCAGCAGTCCTAACTTAGCCCGGCTATTCTTC. This sequence encodes CASSPNLARLFF.

The chain couples TRBV7-9 to TRBJ2-7; D remains unclear. V dropped 1 base and J dropped 2 bases, with 12 bases sitting between them. CDR3 length: 15 residues. Germline lookup yields CDR1 SEHNR and CDR2 FQNEAQ (reference sequence). This chain's CDR3 is CASSLVSNSPYEQYF. Here the CDR3 DNA reads TGTGCCAGCAGCTTAGTGTCGAACAGCCCCTACGAGCAGTACTTC. The full variable domain, in which reference TRBV7-9 and TRBJ2-7 provide the parts outside the CDR3, is DTGVSQNPRHKITKRGQNVTFRCDPISEHNRLYWYRQTLGQGPEFLTYFQNEAQLEKSRLLSDRFSAERPKGSFSTLEIQRTEQGDSAMYLCASSLVSNSPYEQYFGPGTRLTVT.

This clone was counted between two and nine times. The V and J genes are TRBV27 and TRBJ1-6; D remains unclear. The CDR3 runs to 17 residues. Trimming removed 4 bases from V and 6 bases from J, with 19 bases in between. Per the germline V gene, CDR1 is MNHEY and CDR2 is SMNVEV (reference sequence). The CDR3 bases are TGTGCCAGCAGTTCACTCCCGTCGATGAGGAGTAATTCACCCCTCCACTTT. Its protein is CASSSLPSMRSNSPLHF.